Shown below are 3 T cell receptor beta chains from a single sample sequenced in a study of cytomegalovirus exposure and HLA in healthy donors. 60 Vbeta and 13 Jbeta primers were used in PCR. The repertoire was sequenced with immunoSEQ multiplex PCR; TCRdb's copy has only in-frame clones and lacks some. The sample yields approximately 170,000 clones, roughly 79% seen once. The sample taken for sequencing was PBMCs. The source is a man aged 35 to 55 in good health and CMV-seronegative.

The chain combines TRBV5-6 with TRBJ2-7; D uncertain. The CDR3 totals 11 residues. The V gene's germline CDR1 is SGHDT and CDR2 YYEEEE. Trimming took 3 bases from V and 1 from J, leaving 2 bases between them. The CDR3 spells CASSSSYEQYF. The CDR3 DNA reads as TGTGCCAGCAGCTCGTCCTACGAGCAGTACTTC.

The rearrangement links TRBV14 to TRBJ2-1; weak D call: TRBD2 (5 bases). The CDR3 runs to 16 residues. Trimming cost V 4 bases and J 1 base, with 14 bases left between them. Germline CDR1 reads SGHDN; CDR2 reads FVKESK. The CDR3 protein is CASSLQMRASYNEQFF. The CDR3, as DNA: TGTGCCAGCAGCCTCCAGATGAGGGCTTCCTACAATGAGCAGTTCTTC.

J is TRBJ2-7 and V is TRBV23-1; 11 nucleotides agree with TRBD1. TRBV23-1 is an open reading frame, and its role is uncertain. V dropped 1 base and J dropped 3; count of bases not matched to a gene: 5. The CDR3 has 16 amino acids. CDR3 region: CASSQWRTGGIYEQYF. The CDR3 coding sequence is TGCGCCAGCAGTCAATGGAGGACAGGGGGCATCTACGAGCAGTACTTC.